A single sample gave rise to the 11 T cell receptor beta chains below, sequenced in a study of blood T cell repertoires in COVID-19. Only in-frame clones appear in the TCRdb table, and some are missing; sequencing was by immunoSEQ multiplex PCR. The data contain 300,000 to 400,000 clones, around 91% of them singletons. The sequenced material came from peripheral blood. These receptors were obtained from a woman under 30 who had recovered from COVID-19.

This chain connects TRBV19 to TRBJ2-3; the match to TRBD1 covers 7 bases. The CDR3 is made up of 16 amino acids. V trimming: 5 bases; J trimming: 5 bases; junction bases outside the gene matches: 13. CDR1 is LNHDA and CDR2 is SQIVND in the germline V gene (reference sequence). The CDR3 sequence: CASSPMRGGLGDTQYF. The DNA for the CDR3 is TGTGCCAGTAGTCCCATGAGAGGGGGCTTAGGAGATACGCAGTATTTT.

Written as DNA, the CDR3 is TGCGCCAGCAGCCAAGAGGGTATCGGGAGAATCCCCTACAATGAGCAGTTCTTC. Translating it yields CASSQEGIGRIPYNEQFF. This sequence joins TRBV4-3 and TRBJ2-1; D may be TRBD2 (6 bases). Trimming shortened V by 0 bases and J by 2 bases, and 17 bases separated the two germline ends. From germline, CDR1 is LGHNA and CDR2 YSLEER. The CDR3 spans 18 residues.

The table lists this clone with a count of one. The rearrangement links TRBV15 to TRBJ2-3; D possibly corresponds to TRBD2 (6 bases). The CDR3 covers 14 residues. V lost 5 bases and J 4 bases, leaving 13 bases between the germline ends. Per germline, CDR1 LNHNV and CDR2 YYDKDF (reference sequence). CDR3 loop: CATSSGSGADTQYF. In nucleotides, the CDR3 is TGTGCCACCAGCTCGGGCTCGGGGGCAGATACGCAGTATTTT.

This clone was recorded a few times. Within the sample, other DNA sequences also encode this same CDR3. The rearrangement links TRBV19 to TRBJ1-5; unclear D gene. Trimming pared 1 base from V and 0 bases from J, leaving 10 bases between. Germline lookup yields CDR1 LNHDA and CDR2 SQIVND (reference sequence). The CDR3 runs to 16 residues. CDR3 coding DNA: TGTGCCAGTAGTATAGGTAGAACAGTTAGCAATCAGCCCCAGCATTTT. Translation gives CASSIGRTVSNQPQHF.

The rearrangement joins TRBV9 to TRBJ2-1; tentative D call: TRBD2 (6 bases). Trimming pared 4 bases from V and 9 bases from J, leaving 17 bases between. Germline loops: CDR1 SGDLS, CDR2 YYNGEE. The CDR3 contains 14 residues. This CDR3 is CASSPRAGWVEQFF. CDR3 in DNA: TGTGCCAGCAGCCCCCGGGCGGGGTGGGTTGAGCAGTTCTTC.

CDR3 in amino acids: CASSVGLLAGEETQYF. CDR3 sequence (DNA): TGTGCCAGCAGCGTAGGTCTACTAGCGGGAGAGGAGACCCAGTACTTC. The rearrangement joins TRBV9 to TRBJ2-5; 11 nucleotides match TRBD2. Germline V CDR1 and CDR2: SGDLS, YYNGEE. Trimming cost V 0 bases and J 5 bases; bases outside gene matches: 6. The CDR3 is 16 residues long.

CDR3 DNA sequence: TGTGCCAGCCGCCAGGTTAGGAACAATTTAAATTCACCCCTCCACTTT. Amino acid sequence: CASRQVRNNLNSPLHF. This chain joins TRBV7-7 and TRBJ1-6; D is uncertain. The ends were cut back, 8 bases at V and 7 bases at J, with 21 bases in the middle. The CDR3 spans 16 residues. The germline V gene has CDR1 SSHAT and CDR2 FNYEAQ (reference sequence). The complete variable domain, with remaining parts taken from reference TRBV7-7 and TRBJ1-6, reads GAGVSQSPRYKVTKRGQDVTLRCDPISSHATLYWYQQALGQGPEFLTYFNYEAQPDKSGLPSDRFSAERPEGSISTLTIQRTEQRDSAMYRCASRQVRNNLNSPLHFGNGTRLTVT.

This sequence joins TRBV2 and TRBJ2-2, with 9 nucleotides matching TRBD1. The V segment lost 5 bases and the J segment 1 base; nucleotides outside the gene matches: 5. CDR3 length: 16 amino acids. Germline loops: CDR1 SNHLY, CDR2 FYNNEI. CDR3 bases: TGTGCCAGCAGTACACAGGGGGCGATGAACACCGGGGAGCTGTTTTTT. Residues: CASSTQGAMNTGELFF.

The chain has TRBV4-3 and TRBJ1-3, with a weak D call TRBD1 (5 bases). V gave up 1 base and J gave up 0 bases, with 16 bases separating them. The CDR3 is 18 residues long. Germline CDR1 LGHNA, CDR2 YSLEER. CDR3 DNA sequence: TGCGCCAGCAGCCAAGGGCGGGGGGTTCTAGGCTCTGGAAACACCATATATTTT. As protein: CASSQGRGVLGSGNTIYF.

This clone was picked up one time. J is TRBJ2-3 and V is TRBV7-2; 8 bases align to TRBD2. V lost 5 bases and J lost 0; bases outside the gene matches: 7. Germline CDR1 reads SGHTA; CDR2 reads FQGNSA. This CDR3 comprises 16 residues. CDR3 nucleotides: TGTGCCAGCAGCGTACGACTAGCGATTAGCACAGATACGCAGTATTTT. Translated: CASSVRLAISTDTQYF.

V is TRBV10-2 and J is TRBJ2-1, with D possibly TRBD2 on 5 matching bases. Trimming stripped 5 bases from V and 6 bases from J, with 17 bases between. From germline, CDR1 is WSHSY and CDR2 SAAADI. This CDR3 is built from 15 residues. The CDR3 loop is CASSRSFFAGNEQFF. DNA of the CDR3: TGCGCCAGCAGTCGGAGCTTTTTTGCGGGCAATGAGCAGTTCTTC.